This is a list of T cell receptor beta chains from one sample in a study of blood T cell repertoires in COVID-19. Sequenced by immunoSEQ multiplex PCR; TCRdb stores in-frame clones only, minus some. The sample contains more than 200,000 clones, roughly 84% of which appear only once. The sample was peripheral blood. The receptor source for this set is a man aged 50-59 years with active or convalescent COVID-19. The CDR3 runs from the conserved cysteine through the conserved F or W. D genes are given only for firm matches. Some rows have no size entry. The others give once, few or many, or a class for an expanded clone.

abundance	v_gene	d_gene	j_gene	CDR3nt	CDR3aa
-	TRBV7-2	-	TRBJ2-7	TGTGCCAGCAGCTCGACGGGTATTACTTACGAGCAGTACTTC	CASSSTGITYEQYF
-	TRBV19	TRBD2	TRBJ2-3	TGTGCCAGTAGAACCACCGGACTAGTCTCAGATACGCAGTATTTT	CASRTTGLVSDTQYF
-	TRBV19	-	TRBJ1-5	TGTGCCAGTAGTATGAGGAATCAGCCCCAGCATTTT	CASSMRNQPQHF
-	TRBV6-5	TRBD1	TRBJ1-1	TGTGCCAGCAGATCAACAGGGGCTACGAACACTGAAGCTTTCTTT	CASRSTGATNTEAFF
-	TRBV11-2	-	TRBJ2-7	TGTGCCAGCAGCTTAGACGGGGGGCCCGTATACGAGCAGTACTTC	CASSLDGGPVYEQYF
-	TRBV19	-	TRBJ1-2	TGTGCCAGTAGTGTTGGGGAGGACGGCTACACCTTC	CASSVGEDGYTF
-	TRBV10-3	TRBD2	TRBJ2-2	TGTGCCATCACCCCGCAACTAGCGGGGTCCTTCACCGGGGAGCTGTTTTTT	CAITPQLAGSFTGELFF
once	TRBV5-1	-	TRBJ2-5	TGCGCCAGCAGCTCCCCTGAGGGGGGGCGGCAGGAGACCCAGTACTTC	CASSSPEGGRQETQYF
-	TRBV13	TRBD1	TRBJ2-2	TGTGCCAGCAGCTTACGCCAAGGGACAGCCAACACCGGGGAGCTGTTTTTT	CASSLRQGTANTGELFF
-	TRBV19	-	TRBJ1-5	TGTGCCACCTGGGAGGGGGGCCCGGAAAGGAATCAGCCCCAGCATTTT	CATWEGGPERNQPQHF
-	TRBV30	TRBD1	TRBJ1-5	TGTGCCTGGAGCGCGCCAGGGGGTAGGGTAGGGCCCCAGCATTTT	CAWSAPGGRVGPQHF
-	TRBV7-9	TRBD1	TRBJ2-1	TGTGCCAGCAGCCCCGGGACAGGGGGCGACTACAATGAGCAGTTCTTC	CASSPGTGGDYNEQFF
once	TRBV4-3	-	TRBJ1-2	TGCGCCAGCAGCCAAGATTATTCGGGCTATGGCTACACCTTC	CASSQDYSGYGYTF
-	TRBV7-2	-	TRBJ1-2	TGTGCCAGCAGCTTCAGGGGTGGTGGCTACACCTTC	CASSFRGGGYTF
-	TRBV18	TRBD2	TRBJ2-7	TGTGCCAGCTCACCACTCCCAAGCGGGGGGACTTACGAGCAGTACTTC	CASSPLPSGGTYEQYF
-	TRBV19	-	TRBJ2-1	TGTGCCAGTAGTAGTCAGGCCCACAATGAGCAGTTCTTC	CASSSQAHNEQFF
-	TRBV7-9	TRBD2	TRBJ2-1	TGTGCCAGCAGCATTCAATGGGGACTAGCGGGTGAGCAGTTCTTC	CASSIQWGLAGEQFF
once	TRBV19	-	TRBJ2-2	TGTGCCAGTACCAAGACAGATCCTAACACCGGGGAGCTGTTTTTT	CASTKTDPNTGELFF
-	TRBV25-1	TRBD1	TRBJ1-2	TGTGCCAGCAGTGAGATAGGGGGCATTGGCAGAGATGGCTACACCTTC	CASSEIGGIGRDGYTF
-	TRBV11-3	-	TRBJ2-7	TGTGCCAGCAGCTTAGATGGGAGCCAGACCTACGAGCAGTACTTC	CASSLDGSQTYEQYF
-	TRBV27	TRBD1	TRBJ2-7	TGTGCCAGCGGTGGGACAGTCTTTTACGAGCAGTACTTC	CASGGTVFYEQYF
-	TRBV6-5	-	TRBJ1-2	TGTGCCAGCAGTAGGACCGGGAGCCATAACTATGGCTACACCTTC	CASSRTGSHNYGYTF
-	TRBV12-3/TRBV12-4	-	TRBJ1-4	TGTGCCAGCAGTCGGGGGACTTTCGGGTTTTTT	CASSRGTFGFF
-	TRBV3-1/TRBV3-2	-	TRBJ1-1	TGTGCCAGCAGCCAAGATAGGAGGGGTGAAGCTTTCTTT	CASSQDRRGEAFF
-	TRBV18	-	TRBJ2-7	TGTGCCAGCTCACCGATAACTACAGGGAATAACGAGCAGTACTTC	CASSPITTGNNEQYF
-	TRBV9	TRBD1	TRBJ1-2	TGTGCCAGCAGCGGCCCCCCGGGACAGAGATATGGCTACACCTTC	CASSGPPGQRYGYTF
few	TRBV5-1	-	TRBJ2-5	TGCGCCAGCAGCTTGTTTGGGCGCCAAGAGACCCAGTACTTC	CASSLFGRQETQYF
-	TRBV5-1	-	TRBJ1-2	TGCGCCAGCAGCTCAGGCTTAGCGGGCTACACCTTC	CASSSGLAGYTF
-	TRBV9	-	TRBJ1-2	TGTGCCAGCAGCGCCTTACCCACTGTCTATGGCTACACCTTC	CASSALPTVYGYTF
-	TRBV9	-	TRBJ2-5	TGTGCCAGCAGCGCCACCGCGGGACTCGCGCAAGAGACCCAGTACTTC	CASSATAGLAQETQYF
-	TRBV30	TRBD2	TRBJ2-2	TGTGCCTGGAGTCGGACTAGCGGGGAGGGCGGGGAGCTGTTTTTT	CAWSRTSGEGGELFF
-	TRBV4-3	TRBD1	TRBJ1-6	TGCGCCAGCAGCCACGACAGGGGGCTTTCACCCCTCCACTTT	CASSHDRGLSPLHF
-	TRBV6-5	TRBD1	TRBJ2-7	TGTGCCAGCAGTCCCAGGACAGGGCCCTACGAGCAGTACTTC	CASSPRTGPYEQYF
-	TRBV18	-	TRBJ1-2	TGTGCCAGCTCACCACAGGTCCCGGAGGACTATGGCTACACCTTC	CASSPQVPEDYGYTF
-	TRBV30	-	TRBJ1-3	TGTGCCTGGAGTGCAGGGGGAAACACCATATATTTT	CAWSAGGNTIYF
-	TRBV6-6	-	TRBJ1-3	TGTGCCAGCAGTTATGACAGGTTCTCTGGAAACACCATATATTTT	CASSYDRFSGNTIYF
-	TRBV2	TRBD2	TRBJ2-7	TGTGCCACTGGGCTACCAGGGATCTGGACTAGCAACGAGCAGTACTTC	CATGLPGIWTSNEQYF
many	TRBV7-3	-	TRBJ1-1	TGTGCCAGCAGCTTAATGGCGGGCACGAACACTGAAGCTTTCTTT	CASSLMAGTNTEAFF
-	TRBV4-2	TRBD1	TRBJ1-4	TGTGCCAGCAGCCGGGACAGGGCAACTAATGAAAAACTGTTTTTT	CASSRDRATNEKLFF
-	TRBV27	-	TRBJ2-5	TGTGCCAGCAGTTCCTCTTCGAGGGAAGAGACCCAGTACTTC	CASSSSSREETQYF